Detailed here is one TCR beta chain. The antigen remains undetermined. The PCR primers covered 54 TRBV and 13 TRBJ segments. Measured with immunoSEQ multiplex PCR; TCRdb has only the in-frame clones, and not every one. Of around 100,000 clones in the sample, around 93% were seen once. These data come from a study of T cell repertoires and HLA-DP antigens. The CDR3 spans 15 residues. V lost 5 bases to trimming and J lost 4 bases; unmatched junction nucleotides: 10. Germline CDR1 is SGHDT and CDR2 is YYEEEE. The study's findings and limits: No separate analysis of naive versus memory CD4+ cells was done.

V is TRBV5-6 and J is TRBJ2-3; 7 bases are a match to TRBD1. What was sequenced was CD4+ T cells from PBMCs. This sequence was found in a woman aged 18-30 years in good health and CMV-seronegative. CDR3 protein: CASRSRGRVADTQYF. The CDR3 DNA sequence: TGTGCCAGCAGATCGAGGGGGCGCGTGGCAGATACGCAGTATTTT.